Listed below are T cell receptor beta chains from one sample, sequenced in a study of T cells in Graves' hyperthyroidism and ophthalmopathy. Via MiXCR, TCRdb re-called the multiplex PCR reads, giving one row per CDR3 protein. Of roughly 98,000 distinct CDR3 sequences in the sample, 35% to 50% were seen once. The sequencing sample was made of peripheral blood or thyroid tissue (not recorded which). The receptors were gathered from a woman in her twenties or thirties with Graves' hyperthyroidism. The CDR3 runs from the conserved cysteine through the conserved F or W. D genes are given only for firm matches. The size entry is marked missing in some rows and otherwise reads once, few, many or a size class.

TRBD2 | TRBJ2-5 | TRBV7-9 | NA | 16 | TGTGCCAGCAGCTCCCGGACTAGCGGGAGCCACGAGACCCAGTACTTC | CASSSRTSGSHETQYF
TRBD1 | TRBJ2-2 | TRBV5-1 | NA | 16 | TGCGCCAGCAGCAGTGGATACAGGGGGAAAACCGGGGAGCTGTTTTTT | CASSSGYRGKTGELFF
TRBD1 | TRBJ2-7 | TRBV20-1 | NA | 14 | TGCAGTGCTAGTCCCGGGACAGGGTACGACGAGCAGTACTTC | CSASPGTGYDEQYF
NA | TRBJ1-5 | TRBV2 | NA | 16 | TGTGCCAGCAGCTATTCGGACCCGGAGGATCATCGGCCCCAGCATTTT | CASSYSDPEDHRPQHF
NA | TRBJ2-2 | TRBV19 | many | 15 | TGTGCCAGTAGTATTCGTTCGGGGCGCACCGGGGAGCTGTTTTTT | CASSIRSGRTGELFF
NA | TRBJ2-7 | TRBV7-6 | NA | 15 | TGTGCCAGCAGTCTATATAGGGGGGCCTTAGGGGAGCAGTACTTC | CASSLYRGALGEQYF
TRBD2 | TRBJ2-1 | TRBV10-1 | few | 14 | TGCGCCAGCAAGCGGGGAGAGTATTCCAATGAGCAGTTCTTC | CASKRGEYSNEQFF
NA | TRBJ1-6 | TRBV20-1 | many | 15 | TGCAGTGCTAGATGGGGCAGGGTTTATAATTCACCCCTCCACTTT | CSARWGRVYNSPLHF
NA | TRBJ1-1 | TRBV6-4 | many | 15 | TGTGCCAGCAGTTTGAGTCCGCTGGGGGACACTGAAGCTTTCTTT | CASSLSPLGDTEAFF
TRBD2 | TRBJ2-1 | TRBV7-9 | few | 15 | TGTGCCAGCAGCTTCCGACGGGAGGGAGGGAATGAGCAGTTCTTC | CASSFRREGGNEQFF
TRBD2 | TRBJ2-3 | TRBV12-5 | NA | 14 | TGTGCTAGTGGTTTGGCTAGCGGAACAGATACGCAGTATTTT | CASGLASGTDTQYF
NA | TRBJ1-1 | TRBV11-2 | many | 14 | TGTGCCAGCAGCTTTGGACAGAAGAACACTGAAGCTTTCTTT | CASSFGQKNTEAFF
TRBD1 | TRBJ1-2 | TRBV6-5 | many | 17 | TGTGCCAGCAGTTCCCAGGGGGGGCTAAACTCTGACTATGGCTACACCTTC | CASSSQGGLNSDYGYTF
TRBD2 | TRBJ2-5 | TRBV7-8 | NA | 14 | TGTGCCAGCAGCAGAACTAGCGGACAAGAGACCCAGTACTTC | CASSRTSGQETQYF
NA | TRBJ2-7 | TRBV7-9 | many | 12 | TGCGCCAGCAGCTCCAGCGGGTACGAGCAGTACTTC | CASSSSGYEQYF
NA | TRBJ1-1 | TRBV11-2 | many | 11 | TGTGCCAGCAGCTTGGACGTGGTAGCTTTCTTT | CASSLDVVAFF
NA | TRBJ2-7 | TRBV25-1 | many | 11 | TGTGCCAGCAGTGAACTAAGAGAGCAGTACTTC | CASSELREQYF
NA | TRBJ2-1 | TRBV7-3 | many | 15 | TGTGCCGGCAGCTTAAACGGACTACTTTCTAATGAGCAGTTCTTC | CAGSLNGLLSNEQFF
NA | TRBJ2-2 | TRBV2 | NA | 12 | TGTGCCAGTAGTGAAGGTAGTCGGGAGCTGTCTTTT | CASSEGSRELSF
TRBD2 | TRBJ2-7 | TRBV5-1 | many | 13 | TGCGCCAGCAGGTCGGGAGGGTTCGACGAGCAGTACTTC | CASRSGGFDEQYF
NA | TRBJ1-1 | TRBV6-6 | many | 13 | TGTGCCAGCAGTTACTCGAGGAACACTGAAGCTTTCTTT | CASSYSRNTEAFF
TRBD2 | TRBJ2-2 | TRBV9 | many | 15 | TGTGCCAGCAGCGTAACTAGCGGGAACACCGGGGAGCTGTTTTTT | CASSVTSGNTGELFF
TRBD1 | TRBJ1-2 | TRBV6-1 | NA | 13 | TGTGCCAGCAGTGAAAGACAGGGGGATGGCTACACCTTC | CASSERQGDGYTF
NA | TRBJ2-5 | TRBV4-1 | many | 17 | TGCGCCAGCAGCCTCTTCCCAACAGGAAAAAATCAAGAGACCCAGTACTTC | CASSLFPTGKNQETQYF
NA | TRBJ2-7 | TRBV7-9 | NA | 14 | TGTGTCAGCAGCTTAGACACTTTCTCCTACGAGCAGTATTTC | CVSSLDTFSYEQYF
NA | TRBJ2-3 | TRBV7-6 | NA | 15 | TGTGCCAGCAGCCTACCGGGACGGACCAGTGCTACGCAGTATTTT | CASSLPGRTSATQYF
NA | TRBJ2-5 | TRBV7-9 | NA | 14 | TGTGCCAGCAGCTTGGGCAGGGGCGAAGAGACCCAGTACTTC | CASSLGRGEETQYF
NA | TRBJ2-7 | TRBV6-5 | NA | 13 | TGTGCCAGCGGACTCCGGGGGATATACGAGCAGTACTTC | CASGLRGIYEQYF
TRBD2 | TRBJ2-7 | TRBV3-1 | many | 16 | TGTGCCAGCAGCCAAGGAAGGTTAGCGGGGACATACGAGCAGTACTTC | CASSQGRLAGTYEQYF
NA | TRBJ1-1 | TRBV20-1 | many | 12 | TGCAGTGCTAGAGATCTTCAGACTGAAGCTTTCTTT | CSARDLQTEAFF
NA | TRBJ2-5 | TRBV2 | NA | 14 | TGTGCCAGCAGCGGGGTGGACACCCAAGAGACCCAGTACTTC | CASSGVDTQETQYF
NA | TRBJ1-2 | TRBV29-1 | few | 13 | TGCAGCGTTGAAGATGCCAGACAAGGCGGCTACACCTTC | CSVEDARQGGYTF
NA | TRBJ1-3 | TRBV15 | once | 15 | TGTGCCACCAGCAAGGACATATCCTCTGGAAACACCATATATTTT | CATSKDISSGNTIYF
NA | TRBJ1-5 | TRBV27 | NA | 15 | TGTGCCAGCAGTTTATGGGGGGCTAGCATTCAGCCCCAGCATTTT | CASSLWGASIQPQHF
NA | TRBJ2-7 | TRBV4-1 | many | 14 | TGCGCCAGCAGCCAAGAAGACAGAAGATACGAGCAGTACTTC | CASSQEDRRYEQYF
NA | TRBJ2-2 | TRBV7-3 | NA | 16 | TGTGCCAGCAGCGTGAGGGGGGGAAGAAACACCGGGGAGCTGTCCTTT | CASSVRGGRNTGELSF
TRBD2 | TRBJ2-3 | TRBV10-2 | many | 14 | TGCGCCAGCAGTATAGCGGGAGCTAGAGATACGCAGTATTTT | CASSIAGARDTQYF
TRBD2 | TRBJ2-2 | TRBV9 | NA | 15 | TGTGCCGGCAGCGCGACTAGCGCCTACACCCGGGAGCTGTTTTTT | CAGSATSAYTRELFF
NA | TRBJ2-5 | TRBV6-1 | NA | 13 | TGTGCCAGCAGTCTAGGGGGGGACAAGACCCAGTACTTC | CASSLGGDKTQYF
NA | TRBJ2-2 | TRBV28 | NA | 12 | TGTGCCAGCAGACTTAATTCCGGGGAGCTGTTTTTT | CASRLNSGELFF
NA | TRBJ1-5 | TRBV28 | many | 14 | TGTGCCAGCAGAATGTCCTGGGTCTATCAGCCCCAGCATTTT | CASRMSWVYQPQHF
TRBD1 | TRBJ1-1 | TRBV27 | few | 14 | TGTGCCAGCAGTTTATCTTCAGGGGGTGCTGAAGCTTTCTTT | CASSLSSGGAEAFF
NA | TRBJ1-3 | TRBV7-2 | many | 12 | TGTGCCAGCAGCAGCCCCGGAAACACCATATATTTT | CASSSPGNTIYF
NA | TRBJ2-5 | TRBV4-1 | many | 14 | TGCGCCAGCAGCCAATACAGGGTGGAGGAGACCCAGTACTTC | CASSQYRVEETQYF
TRBD1 | TRBJ1-2 | TRBV7-3 | NA | 13 | TGTGCCAGCAGCATCAGACAGGGCGGCGGCTACACCTTC | CASSIRQGGGYTF
TRBD1 | TRBJ1-1 | TRBV3-1 | NA | 14 | TGTGCCAGCAGACGTAGACAGGGTGGCACTGAAGCTTTCTTT | CASRRRQGGTEAFF